This T cell receptor (beta chain) is from a study of beta chain features in type 1 diabetes. Overall study findings and caveats: Patients with Type 1 diabetes showed moderately but significantly shorter TCRB CDR3s in all four CD4+ subsets. Patients showed naive, central memory and Treg TCRB repertoires that appeared more similar than those of healthy donors.

In the case of this clone: The antigen remains undetermined.

Germline values: CDR1 MDHEN, CDR2 SYDVKM. Trimming took 5 bases from V and 3 from J, leaving 11 bases between them. CDR3 length equals 13 residues. Every isolated RNA sample was fully reverse transcribed, so sequencing captured expressed TCRB transcripts. Data came from immunoSEQ multiplex PCR; TCRdb stores just in-frame clones and leaves some out. Among some 190,000 clones listed, about 7.9% were seen once. Sorted cells reached over 95% purity in every population. The sequenced material came from central memory CD4+ T cells from blood. This sequence was found in a man between 18 and 35 years old with type 1 diabetes. This chain links TRBV28 with TRBJ2-7; maybe TRBD2 (6 bases). The chain's CDR3 is CASSRDLNYEQYF. For the CDR3, the DNA is TGTGCCAGCAGTCGGGACTTAAACTACGAGCAGTACTTC.